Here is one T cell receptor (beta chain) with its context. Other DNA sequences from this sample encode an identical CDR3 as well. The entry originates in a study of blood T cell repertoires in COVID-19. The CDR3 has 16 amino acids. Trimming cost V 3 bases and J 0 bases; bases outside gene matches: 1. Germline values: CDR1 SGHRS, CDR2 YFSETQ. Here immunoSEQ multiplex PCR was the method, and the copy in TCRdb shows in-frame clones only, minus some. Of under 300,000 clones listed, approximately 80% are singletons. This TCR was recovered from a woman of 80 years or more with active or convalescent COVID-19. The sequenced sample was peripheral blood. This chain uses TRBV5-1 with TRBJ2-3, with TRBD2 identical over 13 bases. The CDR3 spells CASSSGLAGSTDTQYF. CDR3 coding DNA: TGCGCCAGCAGCTCGGGACTAGCGGGGAGCACAGATACGCAGTATTTT.